This T cell receptor (beta chain) was sequenced for a study of neurological immune-mediated disorders. General study findings and limits: TCR clonal expansion peaked in HTLV-1-associated myelopathy patients and was lowest in multiple sclerosis patients. Private repertoires in all groups were suggested by the absence of shared CDR3 amino acid sequences among expanded clones across subjects. When grouped phylogenetically, the repertoires of 18 of the 34 multiple sclerosis patients fell together in one related-CDR3 cluster, which is a possible signature.

This clonotype was seen ten or more times. Antigen unknown. TCRdb fed the 5' RACE reads into MiXCR, producing one record per CDR3 protein. The profile shows approximately 50,000 distinct CDR3 sequences, more than 3.5% of them singletons. The CDR3 covers 11 residues. Germline V gene lookup returns CDR1 SEHNR and CDR2 FQNEAQ (reference sequence). The V end was cut by 3 bases, the J end by 13 bases, with 12 bases between. The origin of this receptor is a man between 60 and 75 years old with multiple sclerosis. The chain couples TRBV7-9 to TRBJ1-1, with TRBD1 as a possible D gene (6 bases). Sequencing used PBMCs. The CDR3, as DNA: TGTGCCAGCAGCTTGGGACAAGGGAATTTCTTT. This translates into CASSLGQGNFF.